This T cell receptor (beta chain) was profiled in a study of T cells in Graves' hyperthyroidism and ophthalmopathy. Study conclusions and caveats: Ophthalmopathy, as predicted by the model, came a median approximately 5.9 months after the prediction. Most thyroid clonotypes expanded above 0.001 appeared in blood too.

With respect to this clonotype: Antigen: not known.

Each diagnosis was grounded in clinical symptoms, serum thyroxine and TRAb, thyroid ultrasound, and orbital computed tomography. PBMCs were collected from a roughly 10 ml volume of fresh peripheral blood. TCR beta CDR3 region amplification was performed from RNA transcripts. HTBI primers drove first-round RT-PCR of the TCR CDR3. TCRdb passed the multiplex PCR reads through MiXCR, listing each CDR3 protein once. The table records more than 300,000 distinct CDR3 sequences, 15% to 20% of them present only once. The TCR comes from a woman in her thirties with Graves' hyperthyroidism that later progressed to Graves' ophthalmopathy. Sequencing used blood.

This CDR3 is CATSRWGGENTEAFF. The CDR3 DNA is TGTGCCACCAGCAGGTGGGGCGGGGAGAACACTGAAGCTTTCTTT. V is TRBV15 and J is TRBJ1-1; tentative D call: TRBD1 (5 bases). CDR1 is LNHNV, CDR2 YYDKDF, per germline (reference sequence). CDR3 size: 15 residues. With 3 bases removed from V and 1 base from J, the gap between germline ends came to 12 bases.